This is a list of T cell receptor beta chains from one sample in a study of regulatory T cells in long-lasting Graves disease. Via MiXCR, TCRdb re-called the multiplex PCR reads, giving one row per CDR3 protein. Among about 470,000 distinct CDR3 sequences listed, roughly 20% were seen once. This material consisted of peripheral blood mononuclear cells (PBMCs), taken when the disease was refractory, from a patient treated with antithyroid drugs. The receptors come from a female donor with Graves disease. Each CDR3 is given with its conserved first and last residue. D genes are given only for firm matches. Clone size is shown for a subset of rows, as once, few, many or a class of expanded clone.

TRBV9	TRBJ2-7	-	-	TGTGCCGGCAGCGGGCTCCATTCGCATCAGTACTTC	CAGSGLHSHQYF
TRBV11-3	TRBJ2-7	many	TRBD2	TGTGCCAGCAGCGCGACTAGCGGGGCCTACGAGCAGTACTTC	CASSATSGAYEQYF
TRBV11-1	TRBJ1-1	-	-	TGTGCCAGCAGCTCTACAATCGGTCCGATAATGAGCACTGAAGCTTTCTTT	CASSSTIGPIMSTEAFF
TRBV6-4	TRBJ2-5	few	-	TGTGCCAGCAGCCCGGATATGGGGTCCGGAGAGACCCAGTACTTC	CASSPDMGSGETQYF
TRBV6-5	TRBJ2-7	many	TRBD1	TGTGCCAGCAGTTACGCGCGACAGGGATACGAGCAGTACTTC	CASSYARQGYEQYF
TRBV6-1	TRBJ2-1	many	TRBD2	TGTGCCAGCACCCCGGGGGCGGGAGGCAATGAGCAGTTCTTC	CASTPGAGGNEQFF
TRBV11-2	TRBJ2-1	-	TRBD2	TGTGCCAGCAGTGATAGCGGGAGGGCCTCCTACAATGAGCAGTTCTTC	CASSDSGRASYNEQFF
TRBV2	TRBJ2-7	many	TRBD2	TGTGCCAGCAGTGATTTACTAGCGGGTCGGATCCCCTACGAGCAGTACTTC	CASSDLLAGRIPYEQYF
TRBV28	TRBJ1-1	many	-	TGTGCCAGCCGTGCAGGGTACACTGAAGCTTTCTTT	CASRAGYTEAFF
TRBV25-1	TRBJ2-7	few	-	TGTGCCAGCAGTGGCCTCGGATACGAGCAGTACTTC	CASSGLGYEQYF
TRBV6-2/TRBV6-3	TRBJ2-5	many	TRBD1	TGTGCCAGCAGTTATGAACAGGGGGAGACCCAGTACTTC	CASSYEQGETQYF
TRBV12-3/TRBV12-4	TRBJ1-3	few	-	TGTGCCAGCTTCAGGGGAGGAAACACCATATATTTT	CASFRGGNTIYF
TRBV4-2	TRBJ1-1	-	-	TGTGCCAGCAGCCAAAACGCCCGGGACCGAATGAACACTGAAGCTTTCTTT	CASSQNARDRMNTEAFF
TRBV15	TRBJ2-2	many	-	TGTGCCACCAGCAGAATAGGGGGTAACACCGGGGAGCTGTTTTTT	CATSRIGGNTGELFF
TRBV28	TRBJ1-5	few	-	TGTGCCAGCAGTCTCATCAGGGAGTATCAGCCCCAGCATTTT	CASSLIREYQPQHF
TRBV28	TRBJ1-6	once	-	TGTGCCAGCAGAGAAGACCCCACAGGTGGGGGGAATTCACCCCTCCACTTT	CASREDPTGGGNSPLHF
TRBV20-1	TRBJ1-1	many	-	TGCAGTGCTAGAGAGGTAGGCACTGAAGCTTTCTTT	CSAREVGTEAFF
TRBV7-8	TRBJ2-7	many	-	TGTGCCAGCAGCCTCGGACAGACCTTCTCCTACGAGCAGTACTTC	CASSLGQTFSYEQYF
TRBV29-1	TRBJ2-7	many	-	TGCAGCGTTGGGACACTGTTATCCTACGAGCAGTACTTC	CSVGTLLSYEQYF
TRBV2	TRBJ2-2	few	TRBD1	TGTGCCAGCAGCTTATATGGGACAGGGGAGCCCGGGGAGCTGTTTTTT	CASSLYGTGEPGELFF